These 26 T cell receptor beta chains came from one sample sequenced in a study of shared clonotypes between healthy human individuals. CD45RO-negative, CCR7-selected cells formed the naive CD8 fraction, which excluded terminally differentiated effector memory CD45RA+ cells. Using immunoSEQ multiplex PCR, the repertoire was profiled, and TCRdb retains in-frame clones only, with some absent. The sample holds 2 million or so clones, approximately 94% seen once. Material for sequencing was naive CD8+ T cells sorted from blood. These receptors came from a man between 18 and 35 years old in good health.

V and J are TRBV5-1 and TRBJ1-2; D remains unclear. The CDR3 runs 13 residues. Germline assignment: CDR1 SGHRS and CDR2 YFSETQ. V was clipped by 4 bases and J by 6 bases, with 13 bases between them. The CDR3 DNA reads TGCGCCAGCAGCCATACTTTAGAGGATGGCTACACCTTC. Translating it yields CASSHTLEDGYTF.

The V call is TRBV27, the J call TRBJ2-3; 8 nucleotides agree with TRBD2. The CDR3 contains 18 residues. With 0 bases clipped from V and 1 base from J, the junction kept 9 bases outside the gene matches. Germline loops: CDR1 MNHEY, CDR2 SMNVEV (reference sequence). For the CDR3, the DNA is TGTGCCAGCAGTTTATCTTGGAGTAGCGGGATGGGCACAGATACGCAGTATTTT. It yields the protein CASSLSWSSGMGTDTQYF.

This CDR3 reads CASTESGGGKETQYF. DNA for the CDR3: TGTGCCAGCACGGAGTCGGGAGGGGGCAAAGAGACCCAGTACTTC. The V call is TRBV7-9, the J call TRBJ2-5, with D perhaps matching TRBD2 (8 bases). Germline V gene sequence: CDR1 SEHNR, CDR2 FQNEAQ (reference sequence). Deletions cut 7 bases from V and 3 bases from J, with 18 bases between. The CDR3 is made up of 15 amino acids.

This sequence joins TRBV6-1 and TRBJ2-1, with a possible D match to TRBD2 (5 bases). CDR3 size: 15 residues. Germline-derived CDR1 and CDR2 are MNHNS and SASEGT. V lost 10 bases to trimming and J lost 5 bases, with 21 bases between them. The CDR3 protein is CATDRPRDLHNEQFF. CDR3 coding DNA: TGTGCCACCGACCGCCCGAGGGATCTCCACAATGAGCAGTTCTTC.

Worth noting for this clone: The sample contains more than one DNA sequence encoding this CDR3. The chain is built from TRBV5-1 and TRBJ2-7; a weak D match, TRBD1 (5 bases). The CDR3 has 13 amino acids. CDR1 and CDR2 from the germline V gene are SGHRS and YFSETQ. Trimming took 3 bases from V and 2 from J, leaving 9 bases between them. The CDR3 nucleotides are TGCGCCAGCAGCTGGAAGGGGACCTACGAGCAGTACTTC. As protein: CASSWKGTYEQYF. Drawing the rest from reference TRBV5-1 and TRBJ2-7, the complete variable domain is KAGVTQTPRYLIKTRGQQVTLSCSPISGHRSVSWYQQTPGQGLQFLFEYFSETQRNKGNFPGRFSGRQFSNSRSEMNVSTLELGDSALYLCASSWKGTYEQYFGPGTRLTVT.

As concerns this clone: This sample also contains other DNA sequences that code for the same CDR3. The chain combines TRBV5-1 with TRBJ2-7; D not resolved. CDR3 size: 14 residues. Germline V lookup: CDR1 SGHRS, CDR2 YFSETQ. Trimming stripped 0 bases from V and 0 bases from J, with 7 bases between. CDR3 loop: CASSLDSSSYEQYF. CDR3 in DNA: TGCGCCAGCAGCTTGGACAGTAGCTCCTACGAGCAGTACTTC.

The CDR3 region has the DNA TGTGCCAGCAGGCGGGGGGCATCGACCTACGAGCAGTACTTC. Translated, it gives CASRRGASTYEQYF. V and J are TRBV28 and TRBJ2-7; 8 bases are shared with TRBD2. The CDR3 is made up of 14 amino acids. Germline values: CDR1 MDHEN, CDR2 SYDVKM. J gave up 2 bases and V 6 bases, and 6 bases lay outside the gene matches.

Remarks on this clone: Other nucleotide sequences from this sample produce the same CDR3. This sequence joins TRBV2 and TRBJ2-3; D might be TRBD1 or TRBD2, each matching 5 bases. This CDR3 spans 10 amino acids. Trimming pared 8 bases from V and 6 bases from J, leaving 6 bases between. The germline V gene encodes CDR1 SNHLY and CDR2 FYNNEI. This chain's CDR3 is CASEGDTQYF. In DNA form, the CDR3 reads TGTGCCAGCGAGGGGGATACGCAGTATTTT.

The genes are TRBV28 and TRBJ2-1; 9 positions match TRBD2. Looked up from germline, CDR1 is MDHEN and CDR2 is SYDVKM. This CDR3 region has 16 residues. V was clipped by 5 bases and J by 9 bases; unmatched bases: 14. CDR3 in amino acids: CASSPPRLAGEGEQFF. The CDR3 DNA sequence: TGTGCCAGCAGTCCCCCCCGATTAGCGGGGGAGGGTGAGCAGTTCTTC.

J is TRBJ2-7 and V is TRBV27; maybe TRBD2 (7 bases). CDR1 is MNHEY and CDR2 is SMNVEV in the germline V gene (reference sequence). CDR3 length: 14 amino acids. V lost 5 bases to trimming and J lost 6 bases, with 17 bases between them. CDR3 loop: CASSEGGALAEQYF. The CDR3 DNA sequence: TGTGCCAGCAGTGAGGGGGGGGCCCTTGCCGAGCAGTACTTC.

The CDR3 sequence: CASSERSNYGYTF. CDR3 sequence (DNA): TGTGCCAGCAGTGAACGGAGTAACTATGGCTACACCTTC. This rearrangement joins TRBV2 to TRBJ1-2, with D unclear. Germline V gives CDR1 SNHLY, CDR2 FYNNEI. The CDR3 sequence is 13 residues long. Trimming took off 2 bases at V and 1 base at J, with 5 bases between the two ends.

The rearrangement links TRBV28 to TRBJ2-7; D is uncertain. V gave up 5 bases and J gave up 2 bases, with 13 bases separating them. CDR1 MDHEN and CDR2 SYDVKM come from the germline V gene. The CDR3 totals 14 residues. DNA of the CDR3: TGTGCCAGCAGTATGACGTATTCCCCCTACGAGCAGTACTTC. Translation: CASSMTYSPYEQYF.

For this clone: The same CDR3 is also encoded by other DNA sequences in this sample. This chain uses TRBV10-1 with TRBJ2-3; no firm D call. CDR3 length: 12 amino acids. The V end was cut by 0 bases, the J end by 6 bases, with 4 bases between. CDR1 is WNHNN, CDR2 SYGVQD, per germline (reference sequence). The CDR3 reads CASSESGDTQYF. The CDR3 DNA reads TGCGCCAGCAGTGAGTCGGGTGATACGCAGTATTTT.

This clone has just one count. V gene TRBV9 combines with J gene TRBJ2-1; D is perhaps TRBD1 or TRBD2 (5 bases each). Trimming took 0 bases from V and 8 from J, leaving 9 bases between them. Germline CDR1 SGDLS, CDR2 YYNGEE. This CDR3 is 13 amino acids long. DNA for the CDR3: TGTGCCAGCAGCGTAGGGGGGATGTATGAGCAGTTCTTC. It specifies CASSVGGMYEQFF.

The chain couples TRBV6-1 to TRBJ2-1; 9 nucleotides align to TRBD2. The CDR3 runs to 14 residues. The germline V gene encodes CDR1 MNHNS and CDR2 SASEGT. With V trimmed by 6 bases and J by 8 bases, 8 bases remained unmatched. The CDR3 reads CASRTGLAIDEQFF. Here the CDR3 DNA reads TGTGCCAGCAGGACAGGACTAGCGATCGATGAGCAGTTCTTC.

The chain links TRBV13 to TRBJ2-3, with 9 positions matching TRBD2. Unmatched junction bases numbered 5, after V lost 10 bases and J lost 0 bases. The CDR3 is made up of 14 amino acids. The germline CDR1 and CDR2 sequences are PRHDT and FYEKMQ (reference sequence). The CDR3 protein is CAIESGGSTDTQYF. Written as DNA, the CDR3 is TGTGCCATCGAGAGCGGGGGGAGCACAGATACGCAGTATTTT.

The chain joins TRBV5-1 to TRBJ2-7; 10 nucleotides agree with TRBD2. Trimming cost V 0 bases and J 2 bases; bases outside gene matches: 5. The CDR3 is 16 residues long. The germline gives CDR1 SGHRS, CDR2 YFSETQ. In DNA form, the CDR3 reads TGCGCCAGCAGCTTGGAATCACTAGCGGGACCCTACGAGCAGTACTTC. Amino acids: CASSLESLAGPYEQYF.

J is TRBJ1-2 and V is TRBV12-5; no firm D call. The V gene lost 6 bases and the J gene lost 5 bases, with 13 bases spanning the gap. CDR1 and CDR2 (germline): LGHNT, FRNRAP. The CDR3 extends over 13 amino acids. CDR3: CASGFVSGYGYTF. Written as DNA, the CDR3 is TGTGCTAGTGGCTTTGTCTCTGGGTATGGCTACACCTTC.

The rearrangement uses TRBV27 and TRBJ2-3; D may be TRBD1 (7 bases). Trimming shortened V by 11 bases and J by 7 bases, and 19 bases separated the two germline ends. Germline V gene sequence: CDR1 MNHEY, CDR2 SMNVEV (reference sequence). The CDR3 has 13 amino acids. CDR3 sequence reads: CASTQGGLNTQYF. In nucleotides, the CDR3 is TGTGCCTCTACTCAGGGGGGCCTCAATACGCAGTATTTT.

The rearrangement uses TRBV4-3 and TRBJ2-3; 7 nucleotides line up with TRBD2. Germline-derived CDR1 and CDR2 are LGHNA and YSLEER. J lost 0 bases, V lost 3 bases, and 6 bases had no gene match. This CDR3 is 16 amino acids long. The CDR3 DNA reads TGCGCCAGCAGCCAGCTACTAGCGACTAGCACAGATACGCAGTATTTT. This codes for CASSQLLATSTDTQYF.

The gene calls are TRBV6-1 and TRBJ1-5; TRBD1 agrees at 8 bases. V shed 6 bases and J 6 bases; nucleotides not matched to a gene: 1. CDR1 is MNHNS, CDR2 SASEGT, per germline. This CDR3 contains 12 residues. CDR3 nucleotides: TGTGCCAGCAGGACAGGGGCTCAGCCCCAGCATTTT. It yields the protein CASRTGAQPQHF.

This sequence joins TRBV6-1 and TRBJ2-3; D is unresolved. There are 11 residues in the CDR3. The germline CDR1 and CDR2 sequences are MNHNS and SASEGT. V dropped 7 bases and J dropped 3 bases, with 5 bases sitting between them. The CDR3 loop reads CASIGTDTQYF. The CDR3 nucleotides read TGTGCCAGCATCGGAACAGATACGCAGTATTTT.

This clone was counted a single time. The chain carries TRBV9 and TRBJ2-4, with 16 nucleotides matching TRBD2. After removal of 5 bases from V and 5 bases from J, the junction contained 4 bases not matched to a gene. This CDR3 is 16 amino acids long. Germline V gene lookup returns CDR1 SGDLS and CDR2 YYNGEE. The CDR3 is CASSGTSGRGENIQYF. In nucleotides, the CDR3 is TGTGCCAGCAGTGGGACTAGCGGGAGGGGTGAAAACATTCAGTACTTC.

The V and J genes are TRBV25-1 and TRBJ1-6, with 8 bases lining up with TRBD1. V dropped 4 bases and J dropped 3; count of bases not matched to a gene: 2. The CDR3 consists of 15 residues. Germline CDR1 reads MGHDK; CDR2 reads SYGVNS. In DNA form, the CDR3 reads TGTGCCAGCAGTGCCGGACAGGGCTATAATTCACCCCTCCACTTT. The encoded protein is CASSAGQGYNSPLHF.

The CDR3, as DNA: TGTGCCAGCAGCAAAGTGGGCGGAAGACAGGGGGCCTACGAGCAGTACTTC. The encoded protein is CASSKVGGRQGAYEQYF. The V call is TRBV21-1, the J call TRBJ2-7; TRBD1 was called by the table and not checked on the DNA. TRBV21-1 is annotated as a pseudogene. The CDR3 has 17 residues.

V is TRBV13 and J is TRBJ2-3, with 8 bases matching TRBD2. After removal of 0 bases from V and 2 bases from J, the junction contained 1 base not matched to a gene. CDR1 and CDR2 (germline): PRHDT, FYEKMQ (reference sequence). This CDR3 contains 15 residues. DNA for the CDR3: TGTGCCAGCAGCTTAGGCGGGAGGGCCACAGATACGCAGTATTTT. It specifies CASSLGGRATDTQYF.